The entry that follows covers one T cell receptor beta chain sequence. TCRdb re-analysed the 5' RACE reads in MiXCR, keeping a single row per CDR3 protein. This sample has 1.5 million to 2 million distinct CDR3 sequences, with roughly a third found just once. The data derive from a study of identical twins. The CDR3 is made up of 16 amino acids. Trimming removed 0 bases from V and 0 bases from J, with 13 bases in between. CDR1 DFQATT and CDR2 SNEGSKA come from the germline V gene (reference sequence). The chain has TRBV20-1 and TRBJ2-3; D not certain. This TCR came from a newborn girl in good health. Source material: cord blood. CDR3 sequence: CSARDLGISSTDTQYF. As DNA, the CDR3 is TGCAGTGCTAGAGATCTCGGCATCTCTAGCACAGATACGCAGTATTTT.